These 22 T cell receptor beta chains originate from one sample sequenced in a study of shared clonotypes between healthy human individuals. TCRdb keeps only in-frame clones here, not all; method: immunoSEQ multiplex PCR. Of millions of clones detected, over 85% appear once; the ten largest clones hold 0.13%. The sequenced material came from naive CD4+ T cells sorted from blood. Described subset: CD45RA+ positively selected. Every receptor here comes from a man younger than 30 in good health.

This chain links TRBV5-1 with TRBJ1-1; 7 bases map to TRBD1. CDR1 and CDR2 from the germline V gene are SGHRS and YFSETQ. With V trimmed by 7 bases and J by 4 bases, 10 bases remained unmatched. The CDR3 runs 14 residues. CDR3: CASYQGQASTEAFF. The CDR3 DNA reads TGCGCCAGCTACCAAGGACAGGCCAGCACTGAAGCTTTCTTT.

J is TRBJ2-7 and V is TRBV19; no clear D. With 7 bases removed from V and 0 bases from J, the gap between germline ends came to 13 bases. CDR1 LNHDA and CDR2 SQIVND come from the germline V gene (reference sequence). The CDR3 runs to 14 residues. The CDR3 DNA is TGTGCCAGTAAATCGGCCACTACCTCCTACGAGCAGTACTTC. Amino acids: CASKSATTSYEQYF.

The chain couples TRBV6-6 to TRBJ2-5, with no clear D. V was shortened by 5 bases and J by 5 bases, with 6 bases between the two germline ends. The CDR3 runs 11 residues. The germline CDR1 and CDR2 sequences are MNHNY and SVGAGI (reference sequence). The CDR3 here is CASSAEETQYF. The CDR3 region has the DNA TGTGCCAGCAGTGCGGAGGAGACCCAGTACTTC.

The chain has TRBV18 and TRBJ2-5, with 10 bases identical to TRBD2. Trimming cost V 0 bases and J 7 bases; bases outside gene matches: 5. CDR1 KGHSH and CDR2 LQKENI come from the germline V gene. The CDR3 is 15 amino acids. The CDR3 sequence is CASSPPSGGDRTQYF. The CDR3, as DNA: TGTGCCAGCTCACCACCGAGCGGGGGGGATAGGACCCAGTACTTC.

The genes are TRBV30 and TRBJ1-6; D gene uncertain. V was shortened by 5 bases and J by 4 bases, with 18 bases between the two germline ends. Germline lookup yields CDR1 GTSNPN and CDR2 SVGIG (reference sequence). This CDR3 has 16 residues. In DNA, the CDR3 is TGTGCCTGGGAGGGTGCCCTACGGGAGTATAATTCACCCCTCCACTTT. Translating it yields CAWEGALREYNSPLHF. Complete variable domain (other parts from reference TRBV30 and TRBJ1-6): SQTIHQWPATLVQPVGSPLSLECTVEGTSNPNLYWYRQAAGRGLQLLFYSVGIGQISSEVPQNLSASRPQDRQFILSSKKLLLSDSGFYLCAWEGALREYNSPLHFGNGTRLTVT.

This clone appeared a single time. The same CDR3 is also encoded by other DNA sequences in this sample. This chain links TRBV5-1 with TRBJ2-2; D is unresolved. V was cut by 7 bases and J by 8 bases, with 9 bases left in between. Germline CDR1 and CDR2: SGHRS and YFSETQ. This CDR3 contains 11 residues. CDR3 protein: CASRGDGELFF. The CDR3 region has the DNA TGCGCCAGCCGCGGAGATGGGGAGCTGTTTTTT.

The table lists this clone with a count of one. The rearrangement joins TRBV5-1 to TRBJ2-1; 7 nucleotides match TRBD2. CDR1 and CDR2 (germline): SGHRS, YFSETQ. The CDR3 consists of 15 residues. J lost 3 bases, V lost 4 bases, and 7 bases had no gene match. DNA of the CDR3: TGCGCCAGCAGCGACGCTAGCGGAAGCTACAATGAGCAGTTCTTC. This encodes CASSDASGSYNEQFF.

The V gene is TRBV28, the J gene TRBJ1-2; perhaps TRBD1 as D (6 bases). This CDR3 is 11 amino acids long. V was cut by 8 bases and J by 8 bases, with 12 bases left in between. Germline V CDR1 and CDR2: MDHEN, SYDVKM. The CDR3 sequence: CASLAGGGYTF. The CDR3 DNA sequence: TGTGCCAGCTTGGCGGGGGGCGGCTACACCTTC.

In this sample, this clone turned up a few times. Other DNA sequences from this sample encode an identical CDR3 as well. The chain is built from TRBV30 and TRBJ2-7; D is undetermined. Trimming took off 2 bases at V and 0 bases at J, with 2 bases between the two ends. This CDR3 comprises 11 residues. The germline CDR1 and CDR2 sequences are GTSNPN and SVGIG (reference sequence). The DNA of the CDR3 is TGTGCCTGGAGTACCTCCTACGAGCAGTACTTC. This encodes CAWSTSYEQYF.

This clone was detected once. Other DNA variants within this sample encode the same CDR3. The chain links TRBV30 to TRBJ1-2; the D is unclear. V shed 0 bases and J shed 4 bases, with 6 bases lying between them. From germline, CDR1 is GTSNPN and CDR2 SVGIG (reference sequence). The CDR3 is 12 amino acids. CDR3 in amino acids: CAWSVTVYGYTF. CDR3 sequence (DNA): TGTGCCTGGAGTGTCACAGTCTATGGCTACACCTTC.

The chain joins TRBV10-2 to TRBJ2-7; perhaps TRBD2 as D (5 bases). There are 13 residues in the CDR3. The V gene's germline CDR1 is WSHSY and CDR2 SAAADI. V was clipped by 9 bases and J by 4 bases, with 16 bases between them. The CDR3 sequence: CASALASSYEQYF. CDR3 in DNA: TGCGCCAGTGCCCTGGCTAGCAGTTACGAGCAGTACTTC.

The chain carries TRBV4-2 and TRBJ1-4; tentatively, D is TRBD1 (6 bases). CDR3 length equals 16 residues. Germline V lookup: CDR1 LGHNA, CDR2 YNFKEQ. With 0 bases removed from V and 8 bases from J, the gap between germline ends came to 16 bases. The CDR3 region is CASSQDHPGGQEKLFF. The CDR3, as DNA: TGTGCCAGCAGCCAAGATCACCCCGGGGGGCAGGAAAAACTGTTTTTT.

This chain uses TRBV7-9 with TRBJ2-1; D is possibly TRBD1 (5 bases). This CDR3 has 15 amino acids. Trimming stripped 5 bases from V and 8 bases from J, with 19 bases between. Germline V gene lookup returns CDR1 SEHNR and CDR2 FQNEAQ (reference sequence). The chain's CDR3 is CASSPRGYHVYEQFF. In DNA, the CDR3 is TGTGCCAGCAGCCCTAGGGGATACCATGTCTATGAGCAGTTCTTC.

The V call is TRBV2, the J call TRBJ1-1; D possibly corresponds to TRBD1 (5 bases). Trimming left V 5 bases short and J 2 bases short, with 21 bases between. This CDR3 region has 17 residues. Germline V gene sequence: CDR1 SNHLY, CDR2 FYNNEI. The CDR3 region is CASSYLVRGILNTEAFF. CDR3 bases: TGTGCCAGCAGTTACCTGGTAAGGGGAATACTAAACACTGAAGCTTTCTTT. Together with reference TRBV2 and TRBJ1-1, the CDR3 gives the full variable domain: EPEVTQTPSHQVTQMGQEVILRCVPISNHLYFYWYRQILGQKVEFLVSFYNNEISEKSEIFDDQFSVERPDGSNFTLKIRSTKLEDSAMYFCASSYLVRGILNTEAFFGQGTRLTVV.

This chain connects TRBV4-3 to TRBJ1-4; D is possibly TRBD1 (5 bases). V lost 0 bases, J lost 6 bases, and 17 bases lay in between. Germline values: CDR1 LGHNA, CDR2 YSLEER. This CDR3 has 17 amino acids. Here the CDR3 reads CASSQDLSGRGDEKLFF. The CDR3 DNA reads as TGCGCCAGCAGCCAAGATCTAAGCGGACGGGGGGATGAAAAACTGTTTTTT.

The CDR3 bases are TGCGCCAGCAGCTTGGAGGATGACACTGAAGCTTTCTTT. Translated, it gives CASSLEDDTEAFF. The chain is built from TRBV5-1 and TRBJ1-1; D is ambiguous. V lost 0 bases and J 3 bases, leaving 6 bases between the germline ends. Germline CDR1 SGHRS, CDR2 YFSETQ. The CDR3 runs to 13 residues.

The chain recombines TRBV6-1 with TRBJ2-7, with 8 bases fitting TRBD2. There are 15 residues in the CDR3. V lost 4 bases and J lost 6; bases outside the gene matches: 11. CDR1 is MNHNS and CDR2 is SASEGT in the germline V gene. The CDR3 region is CASSAWTSIPLEQYF. CDR3 sequence (DNA): TGTGCCAGCAGTGCCTGGACTAGCATCCCGCTCGAGCAGTACTTC.

J is TRBJ1-1 and V is TRBV6-5; D is ambiguous. CDR1 and CDR2 from the germline V gene are MNHEY and SVGAGI. CDR3 length: 15 amino acids. Trimming stripped 0 bases from V and 7 bases from J, with 15 bases between. CDR3 protein: CASSYSYPAEGEAFF. The CDR3 DNA sequence: TGTGCCAGCAGTTACTCGTACCCTGCTGAGGGTGAAGCTTTCTTT.

This chain joins TRBV6-4 and TRBJ2-3; TRBD2 agrees at 12 bases. The germline V gene has CDR1 MRHNA and CDR2 SNTAGT. This CDR3 spans 15 amino acids. Trimming cost V 6 bases and J 8 bases; bases outside gene matches: 9. The CDR3: CASSPTSGGASTQYF. The CDR3 nucleotides read TGTGCCAGCAGCCCGACTAGCGGGGGCGCCAGTACGCAGTATTTT.

This chain connects TRBV10-3 to TRBJ2-5; a possible D gene is TRBD2 (6 bases). V lost 2 bases and J 5 bases, leaving 15 bases between the germline ends. The CDR3 spans 15 residues. CDR1 is ENHRY, CDR2 SYGVKD, per germline. CDR3 loop: CAISEAGRNQETQYF. The CDR3 bases are TGTGCCATCAGTGAGGCGGGACGCAATCAGGAGACCCAGTACTTC.

The rearrangement uses TRBV11-2 and TRBJ2-7; unclear D gene. The CDR3 is 12 residues long. The V end was cut by 2 bases, the J end by 6 bases, with 8 bases between. Germline loops: CDR1 SGHAT, CDR2 FQNNGV. The CDR3 protein is CASSLNTREQYF. CDR3 nucleotides: TGTGCCAGCAGCTTAAACACTCGCGAGCAGTACTTC.

J is TRBJ2-1 and V is TRBV11-2; D unresolved. The CDR3 runs to 14 residues. The V end was cut by 4 bases, the J end by 8 bases, with 15 bases between. Per the germline V gene, CDR1 is SGHAT and CDR2 is FQNNGV. The CDR3 nucleotides are TGTGCCAGCAGCTCGGAAATGCGCAACGATGAGCAGTTCTTC. Translating it yields CASSSEMRNDEQFF.